The sequence of this TCR beta chain was determined in a study of Tregs in tolerant kidney transplant recipients. Produced via immunoSEQ multiplex PCR; TCRdb's table is partial and in-frame only. The sample lists roughly 250,000 clones; roughly 80% were seen once. Thawed PBMCs were FACS-sorted into unstimulated CD4+CD25+CD127- regulatory T cells, CD4+CD25- non-regulatory cells, CD4 and CD8 cells. The germline CDR1 and CDR2 sequences are SGHRS and YFSETQ. This CDR3 region has 13 residues. V gave up 4 bases and J gave up 7 bases, with 12 bases separating them. The sample holds a few counts of this clone.

The source is a human donor in good health. The rearrangement joins TRBV5-1 to TRBJ2-4; D might be TRBD1 (6 bases). The material sequenced was CD4+ T cells from blood. CDR3 sequence (DNA): TGCGCCAGCAGCCAAGGACAGAGGAACATTCAGTACTTC. This sequence encodes CASSQGQRNIQYF.